The source of this TCR beta chain is a study of vaccination and CD4 T cells after COVID-19. On the study more broadly: Testing by nasal swab PCR showed convalescent patients to be SARS-CoV-2 positive; under ten were mild and one was severe. Four females and six males made up the convalescents, with two Hispanic. The study, taken as a whole, reports: In convalescent patients, a median about 88% of post-vaccine SARS-CoV-2-reactive clones appeared only after vaccination.

CDR1 and CDR2 from the germline V gene are SGHTA and FQGNSA. V gave up 6 bases and J gave up 6 bases; unmatched junction bases: 10. The CDR3 loop spans 15 amino acids. Time point reported: late sampling 161 to 241 days after vaccination in three convalescent patients. Sample treatment: roughly 10-day PBMC culture with coronavirus spike peptide pools or control peptides (ViraFEST assay). Cultured CD4+ T-cell DNA underwent Oncomine TCR Beta short-read sequencing. TCRdb reprocessed the PCR reads via MiXCR and lists one record per CDR3 protein. The top ten clones hold approximately 30% of a sample with fewer than 25,000 distinct CDR3 sequences, around two fifths of them seen once. As regards this clonotype: What it binds is not known.

The V call is TRBV7-2, the J call TRBJ2-3, with 9 nucleotides matching TRBD1. The receptor comes from a human donor who had recovered from COVID-19. The sample was CD4+ T cells from blood, cultured in vitro, taken about 7 months after SARS-CoV-2 vaccination. CDR3: CASSRNRGRLDTQYF. Here the CDR3 DNA reads TGTGCCAGCAGTCGGAACAGGGGGCGCTTGGATACGCAGTATTTT.